The rows below give T cell receptor beta chains drawn from one sample of a study of cytomegalovirus exposure and HLA in healthy donors. Generated by immunoSEQ multiplex PCR, the TCRdb table keeps only in-frame clones and is missing some. The sample carries about 300,000 clones, roughly 85% recorded once. Specimen: PBMCs. These receptor sequences come from a man between 35 and 55 years old in good health and CMV-seropositive. Each CDR3 is given with its conserved first and last residue. Fields, in order: J gene, D gene, clone size, V gene, CDR3 protein, CDR3 DNA. The D gene is left open where the match is weak. Clone size is stated in some rows and not others, as once, few, many or a class when expanded.

>TRBJ2-1|TRBD2|.|TRBV5-1
CASSLEGSGSSYNEQFF
TGCGCTAGCAGCTTGGAAGGTAGCGGGAGCTCCTACAATGAGCAGTTCTTC
>TRBJ2-7|.|.|TRBV7-9
CASSLADSFHEQYF
TGTGCCAGCAGCTTAGCAGACTCTTTCCACGAGCAGTACTTC
>TRBJ1-1|TRBD1|.|TRBV2
CASSERRRGRGEAFF
TGTGCCAGCAGTGAAAGAAGGAGGGGGCGCGGTGAAGCTTTCTTT
>TRBJ2-7|TRBD1|.|TRBV4-1
CASSPSGTGGYEQYF
TGCGCCAGCAGCCCATCCGGGACAGGGGGATACGAGCAGTACTTC
>TRBJ1-2|TRBD1|.|TRBV4-1
CASSQDRVRGNYGYTF
TGCGCCAGCAGCCAGGACAGGGTCAGGGGGAACTATGGCTACACCTTC
>TRBJ2-7|.|few|TRBV5-6
CASSFGQASYEQYF
TGTGCCAGCAGCTTTGGCCAGGCCTCCTACGAGCAGTACTTC
>TRBJ2-3|.|once|TRBV7-9
CASHFRVSTDTQYF
TGTGCCAGCCACTTCAGGGTTAGCACAGATACGCAGTATTTT
>TRBJ2-5|TRBD1|.|TRBV7-6
CASSSQGAKGETQYF
TGTGCCAGCAGCTCTCAGGGGGCAAAAGGGGAGACCCAGTACTTC
>TRBJ2-1|.|.|TRBV28
CASSSDREDFYNEQFF
TGTGCCAGCAGCAGTGACAGGGAGGATTTCTACAATGAGCAGTTCTTC
>TRBJ2-7|TRBD1|.|TRBV6-5
CASTRDRGFYEQYF
TGTGCCAGCACCCGGGACAGGGGGTTCTACGAGCAGTACTTC
>TRBJ2-3|.|.|TRBV5-1
CASSLGAGTGSWKGDTQYF
TGCGCCAGCAGCTTGGGGGCCGGAACAGGGAGTTGGAAGGGAGATACGCAGTATTTT
>TRBJ1-5|TRBD1|.|TRBV18
CASSQTQGMSNRPQHF
TGTGCCAGCTCGCAAACACAGGGGATGAGCAATCGGCCCCAGCATTTT
>TRBJ2-7|TRBD1|.|TRBV5-5
CASSQRDRGYEQYF
TGTGCCAGCAGCCAGAGGGACAGGGGATACGAGCAGTACTTC
>TRBJ1-5|.|.|TRBV5-6
CASSPGGNQPQHF
TGTGCCAGCAGCCCAGGGGGCAATCAGCCCCAGCATTTT
>TRBJ1-1|.|.|TRBV30
CAWSLRGGETEAFF
TGTGCCTGGAGTCTCCGGGGGGGCGAGACTGAAGCTTTCTTT
>TRBJ1-5|.|.|TRBV7-7
CASSLALDQPQHF
TGTGCTAGCAGCTTAGCCCTCGATCAGCCCCAGCATTTT
>TRBJ2-3|TRBD2|.|TRBV4-1
CASSWSSGTSTDTQYF
TGCGCCAGCAGTTGGTCGAGCGGGACTAGCACAGATACGCAGTATTTT
>TRBJ1-1|.|.|TRBV6-5
CASRTQNTEAFF
TGTGCCAGTCGGACACAGAACACTGAAGCTTTCTTT
>TRBJ2-7|.|.|TRBV2
CASMAEWGEQYF
TGTGCCAGCATGGCTGAATGGGGCGAGCAGTACTTC
>TRBJ2-7|.|.|TRBV7-9
CASSLRDEQYF
TGTGCCAGCAGCTTGAGGGACGAGCAGTACTTC
>TRBJ1-1|.|.|TRBV18
CASSPGGGRSEAFF
TGTGCCAGCTCACCAGGGGGGGGGAGGAGTGAAGCTTTCTTT
>TRBJ2-3|.|.|TRBV5-6
CASSLIEPSTDTQYF
TGTGCCAGCAGCTTGATTGAGCCAAGCACAGATACGCAGTATTTT
>TRBJ2-1|TRBD2|.|TRBV28
CASSPAAGARNEQFF
TGTGCCAGCAGTCCGGCAGCGGGAGCGCGAAATGAGCAGTTCTTC
>TRBJ2-1|TRBD1|.|TRBV18
CASSPTTGVVGNEQFF
TGTGCCAGCTCGCCGACCACAGGGGTGGTTGGGAATGAGCAGTTCTTC
>TRBJ2-3|TRBD1|.|TRBV6-4
CASSEWTGSTDTQYF
TGTGCCAGCAGTGAATGGACAGGGAGCACAGATACGCAGTATTTT
>TRBJ1-4|.|many|TRBV7-9
CASSSTVGTNEKLFF
TGTGCCAGCAGCTCGACAGTTGGGACTAATGAAAAACTGTTTTTT
>TRBJ1-4|.|.|TRBV6-6
CASNVQGPNEKLFF
TGTGCCAGCAACGTACAGGGCCCTAATGAAAAACTGTTTTTT
>TRBJ2-1|.|few|TRBV27
CASSSGGGLGNEQFF
TGTGCCAGCAGTTCGGGAGGGGGCCTTGGGAATGAGCAGTTCTTC
>TRBJ1-2|TRBD1|.|TRBV28
CASRRGQGKGGYTF
TGTGCCAGCAGACGGGGACAGGGGAAGGGTGGCTACACCTTC
>TRBJ1-2|.|.|TRBV28
CASSTRVTSNYGYTF
TGTGCCAGCAGTACCCGGGTCACCTCTAACTATGGCTACACCTTC
>TRBJ2-5|TRBD1|.|TRBV11-1
CASQWGTGAQETQYF
TGTGCCAGCCAATGGGGAACAGGGGCCCAAGAGACCCAGTACTTC
>TRBJ1-1|.|.|TRBV29-1
CSVARDRRTEAFF
TGCAGCGTTGCCCGAGACAGAAGGACTGAAGCTTTCTTT
>TRBJ2-7|TRBD1|.|TRBV11-2
CASSLEWDRGLHEQYF
TGTGCCAGCAGCTTAGAATGGGACAGGGGGCTTCACGAGCAGTACTTC
>TRBJ2-7|TRBD1|.|TRBV5-6
CASSLVTGQGSDEQYF
TGTGCCAGCAGCTTGGTTACGGGACAGGGATCCGACGAGCAGTACTTC
>TRBJ2-1|TRBD1|.|TRBV6-4
CASSLDRGETREQFF
TGTGCCAGCAGTTTGGACAGGGGCGAAACAAGAGAGCAGTTCTTC
>TRBJ2-7|TRBD1|.|TRBV30
CAWREQGAYEQYF
TGTGCCTGGAGGGAACAGGGGGCCTACGAGCAGTACTTC
>TRBJ1-2|.|.|TRBV28
CASSLSETTTDYGYTF
TGTGCCAGCAGTTTATCTGAGACTACTACGGACTATGGCTACACCTTC
>TRBJ2-7|.|.|TRBV7-9
CASSSTYEQYF
TGTGCCAGCAGCTCCACCTACGAGCAGTACTTC
>TRBJ2-7|.|.|TRBV19
CASSIGRGSYEQYF
TGTGCCAGTAGTATCGGCCGCGGCTCCTACGAGCAGTACTTC
>TRBJ2-3|.|.|TRBV6-5
CASSYRRVADTQYF
TGTGCCAGCAGTTACCGACGGGTTGCGGATACGCAGTATTTT